This T cell receptor beta chain was sequenced for a study of control samples from healthy donors and cancer patients. Assay used: immunoSEQ multiplex PCR; TCRdb lists only in-frame clones, some missing. The table lists approximately 150,000 clones, around 94% of them singletons. The CDR3 has 13 residues. Trimming at V came to 6 bases and at J to 4 bases, leaving 2 bases not matched to a gene. Per germline, CDR1 SGHTA and CDR2 FQGNSA. The specimen sequenced was PBMCs. The chain employs TRBV7-2 and TRBJ1-3; 8 nucleotides line up with TRBD1. This receptor was taken from a man aged 55 to 70 with colorectal cancer. Written as DNA, the CDR3 is TGTGCCAGCAGGTGGACAGGGGGAAACACCATATATTTT. This sequence encodes CASRWTGGNTIYF.